The T cell receptor (beta chain) under discussion was sequenced for a study of T-cell reconstitution after alpha-beta-depleted transplantation in children. Preparation of the TCRbeta library was carried out with unique molecular identifiers. TCRdb recomputed calls from the PCR reads with MiXCR, one row per CDR3 protein. The repertoire includes approximately 83,000 distinct CDR3 sequences, about 12% of them detected once, and more than 11% sits in the top ten. This clonotype was sampled from a human donor who donated a stem cell graft to a child with inherited bone marrow failure. This material consisted of PBMCs from the stem cell graft donor, taken from the stem cell graft.

The CDR3 here is CATSDLAGSSYNEQFF. The CDR3 bases are TGTGCCACCAGTGATTTAGCGGGAAGCTCCTACAATGAGCAGTTCTTC. The chain couples TRBV24-1 to TRBJ2-1, with 7 nucleotides matching TRBD2. With 1 base clipped from V and 0 bases from J, the junction kept 2 bases outside the gene matches. CDR3 length equals 16 residues. The germline gives CDR1 KGHDR, CDR2 SFDVKD.